This is a list of T cell receptor beta chains from one sample in a study of blood T cell repertoires in COVID-19. Only in-frame clones appear in the TCRdb table, and some are missing; sequencing was by immunoSEQ multiplex PCR. The profile shows some 200,000 clones, approximately 85% of them singletons. The sample was peripheral blood. The receptors here all came from a woman aged 55-75 years with acute or convalescent COVID-19. Each CDR3 is given with its conserved first and last residue. D genes are given only for firm matches. Clone size, where shown, is once, few, many, or a class for clones that have expanded.

V,size,J,D,CDR3,DNA
TRBV24-1,.,TRBJ2-1,TRBD2,CATSPVTSGSRNEQFF,TGTGCCACCAGTCCGGTGACTAGCGGGAGTAGGAATGAGCAGTTCTTC
TRBV19,.,TRBJ1-1,TRBD1,CASSTQGAIHTEAFF,TGTGCCAGTAGTACTCAGGGGGCGATTCACACTGAAGCTTTCTTT
TRBV11-2,once,TRBJ2-1,.,CASSLTGLYNEQFF,TGTGCCAGCAGCTTAACAGGGTTATACAATGAGCAGTTCTTC
TRBV27,few,TRBJ2-1,TRBD2,CASSYSPLAGRYNEQFF,TGTGCCAGCAGTTATTCCCCCCTAGCGGGACGATACAATGAGCAGTTCTTC
TRBV2,.,TRBJ1-2,TRBD1,CASSELAGQWNYGYTF,TGTGCCAGCAGTGAATTGGCGGGACAGTGGAACTATGGCTACACCTTC
TRBV2,once,TRBJ2-5,.,CASSEGLQVPETQYF,TGTGCCAGCAGTGAAGGTCTGCAGGTCCCAGAGACCCAGTACTTC
TRBV30,.,TRBJ2-3,TRBD2,CAWRLAGTDTQYF,TGTGCCTGGAGACTAGCGGGCACAGATACGCAGTATTTT
TRBV2,.,TRBJ2-7,.,CASSEGQGSYEQYF,TGTGCCAGCAGTGAGGGGCAGGGCTCCTACGAGCAGTACTTC
TRBV11-3,.,TRBJ1-2,TRBD1,CASSSRYGQAQRTGGYTF,TGTGCCAGCAGCTCCCGTTATGGACAGGCGCAGAGAACAGGGGGCTACACCTTC
TRBV6-6,.,TRBJ2-7,.,CASSLSRAGTHSNLLSYEQYF,TGTGCCAGCAGCCTTTCTCGAGCCGGGACACACTCAAACCTACTCTCCTACGAGCAGTACTTC
TRBV7-6,.,TRBJ2-1,TRBD2,CASSPLAGGSYNEQFF,TGTGCCAGCAGCCCACTAGCGGGAGGATCCTACAATGAGCAGTTCTTC
TRBV6-4,.,TRBJ1-2,.,CASSRGTNYGYTF,TGTGCCAGCAGTCGAGGAACTAACTATGGCTACACCTTC
TRBV11-3,.,TRBJ1-1,.,CASSLAGVNTEAFF,TGTGCCAGCAGCTTGGCGGGGGTGAACACTGAAGCTTTCTTT
TRBV28,.,TRBJ1-6,TRBD1,CASIPMGQENSPLHF,TGTGCCAGCATCCCGATGGGACAGGAGAATTCACCCCTCCACTTT